Listed here is a single T cell receptor beta chain. In the original workflow: Reference gene primer amplification gave estimated nucleated cell counts. Profiled with immunoSEQ multiplex PCR; TCRdb holds only in-frame clones, not every one. V and J calls plus clone size are reproduced from that table; the DNA served to infer D and trimming. Of roughly 50,000 clones listed, more than 75% were seen once; the top ten hold around 27%. These data come from a study of blood T cell repertoires in COVID-19. Overall study: From the United States, Italy and Spain came samples of acute and convalescent COVID-19. PBMCs, B-cell-depleted T cells, or T cells were the source of the cDNA or gDNA that made up the material.

The sequenced material came from peripheral blood. This receptor was identified in a human donor in a cohort sampled during active COVID-19.

DNA of the CDR3: TGTGCCTGGAGTGTGCAGGGTGGTAATTCACCCCTCCACTTT. Protein sequence: CAWSVQGGNSPLHF. The V and J genes are TRBV30 and TRBJ1-6, with a weak D call TRBD1 (5 bases). CDR3 length: 14 amino acids. Between the trimmed V and J ends, which lost 0 bases and 6 bases, there was a span of 9 bases. CDR1 and CDR2 (germline): GTSNPN, SVGIG (reference sequence).